Following are 22 T cell receptor beta chains from one sample sequenced in a study of CD4 T cells in relation to SARS-CoV-2 and coronaviruses. Before the COVID-19 pandemic, during about 2011-2019, CD4+ T cells were taken from unexposed donors. After less than 11 days of culture, CD4+ T cells were isolated. Their antigens remain unidentified. Clones were sequenced by immunoSEQ multiplex PCR, and TCRdb holds only the in-frame ones, with some missing. The sample yields 25,000 to 30,000 clones, 76% seen once. What was sequenced was CD4+ T cells from PBMCs, cultured in vitro. The receptors here all came from a human donor in good health.

J is TRBJ2-2 and V is TRBV7-2, with D possibly being TRBD1 (6 bases). The CDR3 extends over 14 amino acids. Germline V CDR1 and CDR2: SGHTA, FQGNSA. V lost 2 bases to trimming and J lost 3 bases, with 7 bases between them. The CDR3 spells CASSLNRDTGELFF. CDR3 DNA: TGTGCCAGCAGCTTAAACAGGGACACCGGGGAGCTGTTTTTT.

CDR3 region: CASSRTAGQPDTQYF. CDR3 sequence (DNA): TGTGCCAGTAGCAGAACCGCCGGACAGCCCGATACGCAGTATTTT. The gene calls are TRBV19 and TRBJ2-3, with D tentatively TRBD1 (6 bases). The CDR3 has 15 amino acids. The V end was cut by 6 bases, the J end by 6 bases, with 19 bases between. Germline CDR1 LNHDA, CDR2 SQIVND (reference sequence).

V and J are TRBV5-4 and TRBJ2-7; 8 bases fit TRBD2. The CDR3 length is 15 residues. Germline V CDR1 and CDR2: SGHNT, YYREEE (reference sequence). The junction had 5 bases not matched to a gene; V was cut back by 0 bases and J by 3 bases. The CDR3 bases are TGTGCCAGCAGCTTGGCCGGGGGGGAGTTCTACGAGCAGTACTTC. Amino acids: CASSLAGGEFYEQYF.

The table lists this clone with a count of one. The rearrangement uses TRBV5-1 and TRBJ2-2; D might be TRBD2 (6 bases). Trimming took off 4 bases at V and 2 bases at J, with 12 bases between the two ends. CDR3 length: 15 amino acids. The V gene's germline CDR1 is SGHRS and CDR2 YFSETQ. This chain's CDR3 is CASSPRDSNTGELFF. The CDR3 DNA follows: TGCGCCAGCAGCCCCCGGGACTCCAACACCGGGGAGCTGTTTTTT. Complete variable domain (other parts from reference TRBV5-1 and TRBJ2-2): KAGVTQTPRYLIKTRGQQVTLSCSPISGHRSVSWYQQTPGQGLQFLFEYFSETQRNKGNFPGRFSGRQFSNSRSEMNVSTLELGDSALYLCASSPRDSNTGELFFGEGSRLTVL.

V is TRBV12-5 and J is TRBJ2-5, with 9 bases identical to TRBD1. The CDR3 is 16 amino acids. After removal of 0 bases from V and 5 bases from J, the junction contained 7 bases not matched to a gene. Germline lookup yields CDR1 LGHNT and CDR2 FRNRAP. CDR3 in amino acids: CASGLVLSDRGETQYF. The CDR3 DNA reads TGTGCTAGTGGTTTGGTACTCTCCGACAGGGGGGAGACCCAGTACTTC.

V is TRBV5-1 and J is TRBJ2-1, with 15 bases aligning to TRBD2. This CDR3 is 19 amino acids long. After removal of 3 bases from V and 2 bases from J, the junction contained 9 bases not matched to a gene. Germline CDR1 reads SGHRS; CDR2 reads YFSETQ. The CDR3 sequence: CASSSRTSGGAVAYNEQFF. CDR3 nucleotide sequence: TGCGCCAGCAGCTCCAGGACTAGCGGGGGGGCGGTGGCCTACAATGAGCAGTTCTTC. Full variable domain (outside the CDR3, taken from reference TRBV5-1 and TRBJ2-1): KAGVTQTPRYLIKTRGQQVTLSCSPISGHRSVSWYQQTPGQGLQFLFEYFSETQRNKGNFPGRFSGRQFSNSRSEMNVSTLELGDSALYLCASSSRTSGGAVAYNEQFFGPGTRLTVL.

The chain employs TRBV7-2 and TRBJ2-5; maybe TRBD2 (6 bases). From germline, CDR1 is SGHTA and CDR2 FQGNSA. CDR3 length equals 15 residues. Trimming removed 5 bases from V and 5 bases from J, with 18 bases in between. CDR3 sequence (DNA): TGTGCCAGCAGCGCGGAAAGGGACTCCCAGGAGACCCAGTACTTC. Amino acids: CASSAERDSQETQYF.

CDR3 coding DNA: TGTGCCAGCAGCCCTCAGGGGCAGGGCGGTGAGACCCAGTACTTC. This translates into CASSPQGQGGETQYF. V gene TRBV9 combines with J gene TRBJ2-5, with TRBD1 as a possible D gene (6 bases). CDR1 is SGDLS and CDR2 is YYNGEE in the germline V gene. CDR3 size: 15 residues. The V end was cut by 4 bases, the J end by 5 bases, with 18 bases between.

The rearrangement links TRBV12-3 or TRBV12-4 to TRBJ2-5; D remains unclear. V shed 7 bases and J shed 5 bases, with 11 bases lying between them. The CDR3 loop spans 12 amino acids. CDR3 bases: TGTGCCAGCACACCAGGCACGGAGACCCAGTACTTC. Protein: CASTPGTETQYF.

The genes are TRBV9 and TRBJ2-3; TRBD1 agrees at 10 bases. V shed 0 bases, J shed 5 bases, and the junction held 3 bases outside the gene matches. The CDR3 is 15 residues long. CDR1 and CDR2 from the germline V gene are SGDLS and YYNGEE. Written as DNA, the CDR3 is TGTGCCAGCAGCGTAGGGGGACAGGGGAGAGATACGCAGTATTTT. It translates to CASSVGGQGRDTQYF.

The chain couples TRBV13 to TRBJ1-3, with TRBD1 matching 8 bases. The CDR3 has 15 residues. The germline gives CDR1 PRHDT, CDR2 FYEKMQ (reference sequence). V was pared by 8 bases and J by 0 bases, with 6 bases of the junction left unmatched. As DNA, the CDR3 is TGTGCCAGCTTCCAGGGGGCGAACTCTGGAAACACCATATATTTT. Protein sequence: CASFQGANSGNTIYF.

The rearrangement uses TRBV7-2 and TRBJ2-4; 8 bases match TRBD2. The ends lost 4 bases at V and 1 base at J; junction bases unmatched: 6. The CDR3 has 16 amino acids. The germline V gene has CDR1 SGHTA and CDR2 FQGNSA. The CDR3 DNA is TGTGCCAGCAGCTACACCGGGGGGGCGGCCAAAAACATTCAGTACTTC. Translated: CASSYTGGAAKNIQYF.

The V call is TRBV14, the J call TRBJ1-4; unclear D gene. This CDR3 has 13 amino acids. The V and J ends lost 0 bases and 7 bases respectively, with 6 bases between them. CDR1 is SGHDN and CDR2 is FVKESK in the germline V gene. The CDR3 here is CASSQDLGEKLFF. CDR3 bases: TGTGCCAGCAGCCAAGACTTGGGTGAAAAACTGTTTTTT.

The sample holds one count of this clone. This chain connects TRBV9 to TRBJ2-2; the match to TRBD2 covers 7 bases. The J segment lost 2 bases and the V segment lost 3 bases, leaving 7 bases of the junction unmatched. The germline V gene has CDR1 SGDLS and CDR2 YYNGEE. The CDR3 runs to 16 residues. The CDR3 coding sequence is TGTGCCAGCAGCGCGAGAGGGAGGGGAAACACCGGGGAGCTGTTTTTT. Translated: CASSARGRGNTGELFF.

The chain has TRBV7-9 and TRBJ1-1; D is undetermined. The CDR3 has 16 amino acids. Germline-derived CDR1 and CDR2 are SEHNR and FQNEAQ (reference sequence). The V end was cut by 5 bases, the J end by 6 bases, with 22 bases between. CDR3 coding DNA: TGTGCCAGCAGCCAGGAGGAGGTGCGTCCCGGAGCTGAAGCTTTCTTT. Protein product: CASSQEEVRPGAEAFF.

This clone was picked up a small number of times. J is TRBJ2-3 and V is TRBV11-2; D remains ambiguous. Germline CDR1 is SGHAT and CDR2 is FQNNGV. CDR3 length equals 13 residues. V was pared by 4 bases and J by 7 bases, with 12 bases between. The CDR3 sequence is CASSWGGSNTQYF. The CDR3 DNA follows: TGTGCCAGCAGCTGGGGTGGGTCGAATACGCAGTATTTT.

The chain couples TRBV3-1 (or the pseudogene TRBV3-2) to TRBJ2-2, with TRBD1 identical over 9 bases. CDR1 and CDR2 from the germline V gene are LGHDT and YNNKEL (reference sequence). J was trimmed by 5 bases and V by 4 bases; bases with no gene match: 5. This CDR3 has 15 amino acids. The CDR3 nucleotides are TGTGCCAGCAGCCTCCGGGACAGGGTTACCGGGGAGCTGTTTTTT. Translated, it gives CASSLRDRVTGELFF.

This clone was observed a few times. This sequence joins TRBV12-3 or TRBV12-4 and TRBJ2-2, with D perhaps matching TRBD2 (6 bases). This CDR3 region has 13 residues. The germline V and J ends were trimmed by 6 bases and 9 bases, with 14 bases remaining between them. The CDR3 sequence is CASSGTGVRELFF. CDR3 coding DNA: TGTGCCAGCAGCGGTACGGGGGTCCGGGAGCTGTTTTTT.

This clone occurred once. The junction and the germline gene differ at one end; a read error may be behind it. The chain uses TRBV7-7 and TRBJ2-5; TRBD2 matches 14 bases. Germline CDR1 is SSHAT and CDR2 is FNYEAQ (reference sequence). CDR3 length equals 16 residues. In nucleotides, the CDR3 is TGTGCTAGCAGCTTGGGACTAGCGGGAGTACAAGAGACCCAGTACTTC. It codes for CASSLGLAGVQETQYF.

V gene TRBV6-5 combines with J gene TRBJ1-2, with D possibly matching TRBD1 (6 bases). Trimming cost V 5 bases and J 8 bases, with 12 bases left between them. The CDR3 contains 12 residues. Germline V lookup: CDR1 MNHEY, CDR2 SVGAGI. The CDR3 DNA reads TGTGCCAGCAGTCTTTTACAGGGCGGCTACACCTTC. Amino acid sequence: CASSLLQGGYTF.

As DNA, the CDR3 is TGTGCCAGCAGACTGGACATGGGAAACACCATATATTTT. Its protein product is CASRLDMGNTIYF. This chain links TRBV6-5 with TRBJ1-3; possible D gene TRBD1, 5 bases. Germline values: CDR1 MNHEY, CDR2 SVGAGI. The V and J ends lost 6 bases and 4 bases respectively, with 10 bases between them. The CDR3 extends over 13 amino acids.

This chain links TRBV6-5 with TRBJ2-1, with a weak D call TRBD2 (5 bases). The CDR3 is made up of 15 amino acids. V was cut by 5 bases and J by 0 bases, with 11 bases left in between. Germline CDR1 and CDR2: MNHEY and SVGAGI. CDR3 protein: CASSPGDISYNEQFF. The CDR3 DNA reads TGTGCCAGCAGTCCCGGGGATATCTCCTACAATGAGCAGTTCTTC.